This entry lists 27 T cell receptor beta chains sequenced from one sample in a study of T-cell memory formation after mild COVID-19. TCRdb re-called the 5' RACE reads with MiXCR, one entry per CDR3 protein. This table has around 35,000 distinct CDR3 sequences, around 7.7% appearing once. Source material: PBMCs or a T cell subset sorted from them (not recorded which). The source of these receptors is a man younger than 35 who had mild COVID-19 (a few samples of this study predate the infection). Cell type and time point are not known.

This clonotype was seen many times. V is TRBV4-3 and J is TRBJ2-5; the match to TRBD1 covers 11 bases. Germline CDR1 is LGHNA and CDR2 is YSLEER. The ends lost 0 bases at V and 1 base at J; junction bases unmatched: 1. The CDR3 has 16 residues. The CDR3: CASSQDGQGAQETQYF. The CDR3 DNA reads TGCGCCAGCAGCCAAGACGGACAGGGGGCCCAAGAGACCCAGTACTTC.

This clonotype was recorded many times. The CDR3 region is CAISDASGGETQYF. CDR3 nucleotides: TGTGCCATCAGTGATGCTAGCGGGGGAGAGACCCAGTACTTC. The V call is TRBV10-3, the J call TRBJ2-5; 10 bases map to TRBD2. The CDR3 consists of 14 residues. Germline V lookup: CDR1 ENHRY, CDR2 SYGVKD. Trimming at V came to 3 bases and at J to 4 bases, leaving 2 bases not matched to a gene.

This clonotype occurred many times. The rearrangement links TRBV4-3 to TRBJ1-6; no definite D call. V gave up 0 bases and J gave up 9 bases, with 6 bases separating them. Germline assignment: CDR1 LGHNA and CDR2 YSLEER. The CDR3 extends over 13 amino acids. Here the CDR3 DNA reads TGCGCCAGCAGCCAAGATCTATTTTCACCCCTCCACTTT. Encoded protein: CASSQDLFSPLHF.

The V and J genes are TRBV9 and TRBJ2-4; 7 bases are shared with TRBD1. J gave up 7 bases and V 4 bases, and 5 bases lay outside the gene matches. The CDR3 runs 13 residues. CDR1 SGDLS and CDR2 YYNGEE come from the germline V gene. The CDR3 DNA reads as TGTGCCAGCAGCCCAGGGACAGTCAACATTCAGTACTTC. Its translation: CASSPGTVNIQYF.

At least ten counts were recorded for this clonotype. The chain combines TRBV5-5 with TRBJ2-3; TRBD2 aligns across 14 bases. The CDR3 has 17 residues. Germline V CDR1 and CDR2: SGHKS, YYEKEE (reference sequence). Trimming took 3 bases from V and 1 from J; bases not matched to a gene: 4. Here the CDR3 DNA reads TGTGCCAGCAGCTCTGGACTAGCGGGGGGTCGCACAGATACGCAGTATTTT. Its translation is CASSSGLAGGRTDTQYF.

The rearrangement links TRBV11-2 to TRBJ2-5; TRBD1 aligns across 9 bases. J lost 5 bases, V lost 4 bases, and 11 bases had no gene match. This CDR3 is built from 16 residues. Germline V CDR1 and CDR2: SGHAT, FQNNGV. CDR3 coding DNA: TGTGCCAGCAGCTCGAGCGACAGGGGGGTAGCGGAGACCCAGTACTTC. It encodes CASSSSDRGVAETQYF.

This clonotype was counted many times. The junction departs from germline at one end; a sequencing error may be responsible. V and J are TRBV4-2 and TRBJ1-6; D uncertain. Germline-derived CDR1 and CDR2 are LGHNA and YNFKEQ. This CDR3 is built from 15 residues. CDR3 sequence reads: CASSQGSLRATGLQF. For the CDR3, the DNA is TGTGCCAGCAGCCAAGGGAGCCTGAGGGCCACGGGTCTGCAATTT.

This clonotype was detected ten times or more. The chain recombines TRBV3-1 with TRBJ2-3, with D perhaps TRBD2 (6 bases). V shed 4 bases and J shed 5 bases, with 13 bases lying between them. Germline lookup yields CDR1 LGHDT and CDR2 YNNKEL (reference sequence). The CDR3 loop spans 14 amino acids. The CDR3 sequence is CASSPDYPLDTQYF. The CDR3 DNA reads as TGTGCCAGCAGCCCGGACTATCCCCTAGATACGCAGTATTTT.

This clonotype has a count of ten or more. The J gene is TRBJ1-2, the V gene TRBV19, with a possible D match to TRBD1 (6 bases). Trimming took 7 bases from V and 1 from J, leaving 10 bases between them. The V gene's germline CDR1 is LNHDA and CDR2 SQIVND (reference sequence). The CDR3 totals 13 residues. CDR3 DNA sequence: TGTGCCAGTAACAGGGACCTTAACTATGGCTACACCTTC. Translated: CASNRDLNYGYTF.

In this sample, this clonotype turned up many times. V is TRBV6-5 and J is TRBJ2-7, with TRBD1 matching over 9 bases. The CDR3 loop spans 13 amino acids. Germline values: CDR1 MNHEY, CDR2 SVGAGI. J was trimmed by 3 bases and V by 6 bases; bases with no gene match: 3. For the CDR3, the DNA is TGTGCCAGCAGGCCGGGACAGGGCTACGAGCAGTACTTC. It encodes CASRPGQGYEQYF.

This clonotype was observed at least ten times. The gene calls are TRBV5-4 and TRBJ2-7, with 12 bases fitting TRBD2. V shed 3 bases and J 7 bases; nucleotides not matched to a gene: 8. This CDR3 contains 15 residues. Germline loops: CDR1 SGHNT, CDR2 YYREEE (reference sequence). The chain's CDR3 is CASSSRLAGVGEQYF. The CDR3 coding sequence is TGTGCCAGCAGCTCCCGACTAGCGGGGGTAGGGGAGCAGTACTTC.

This sequence joins TRBV6-5 and TRBJ1-6; possible D gene TRBD1, 5 bases. Per the germline V gene, CDR1 is MNHEY and CDR2 is SVGAGI. The CDR3 totals 16 residues. V lost 6 bases and J lost 7, with 19 bases in between. The CDR3 reads CASSVPSGGRNSPLHF. CDR3 DNA: TGTGCCAGCAGCGTCCCTTCGGGGGGGAGGAATTCACCCCTCCACTTT.

The chain is built from TRBV5-1 and TRBJ2-5, with 7 bases fitting TRBD1. Germline V CDR1 and CDR2: SGHRS, YFSETQ. V lost 0 bases, J lost 1 base, and 0 bases stayed unmatched. The CDR3 contains 14 residues. CDR3 nucleotide sequence: TGCGCCAGCAGCTTGGCAGGGGGCCAAGAGACCCAGTACTTC. Encoded protein: CASSLAGGQETQYF.

The chain employs TRBV18 and TRBJ1-4; D is ambiguous. The CDR3 runs to 15 residues. V lost 0 bases and J 7 bases, leaving 12 bases between the germline ends. From germline, CDR1 is KGHSH and CDR2 LQKENI. CDR3 in DNA: TGTGCCAGCTCACCACCAGGTTCAGTAGGTGAAAAACTGTTTTTT. It specifies CASSPPGSVGEKLFF.

This clonotype showed up many times. The chain carries TRBV2 and TRBJ1-5, with TRBD1 as a possible D gene (5 bases). V shed 3 bases and J shed 5 bases, with 14 bases lying between them. This CDR3 contains 15 residues. Germline V gene lookup returns CDR1 SNHLY and CDR2 FYNNEI. DNA for the CDR3: TGTGCCAGCAGTGATGTCGGGGGTAGTGATCAGCCCCAGCATTTT. Protein product: CASSDVGGSDQPQHF.

This clonotype was recorded many times. This chain joins TRBV27 and TRBJ2-7, with D possibly being TRBD2 (6 bases). Germline CDR1 is MNHEY and CDR2 is SMNVEV (reference sequence). Trimming cost V 6 bases and J 0 bases, with 15 bases left between them. The CDR3 is made up of 15 amino acids. The CDR3 is CASRAKGLSSYEQYV. As DNA, the CDR3 is TGTGCCAGCAGGGCCAAGGGACTGAGCTCCTACGAGCAGTACGTC.

This clonotype has ten or more counts. This sequence joins TRBV7-2 and TRBJ1-3, with D maybe TRBD1 (5 bases). V was cut by 0 bases and J by 3 bases, with 12 bases left in between. The CDR3 has 16 residues. Germline assignment: CDR1 SGHTA and CDR2 FQGNSA. CDR3 DNA sequence: TGTGCCAGCAGCTTAGCGGTCGGGGCGGGTGGAAACACCATATATTTT. As protein: CASSLAVGAGGNTIYF.

At least ten counts were recorded for this clonotype. The rearrangement joins TRBV4-3 to TRBJ2-1; 9 bases map to TRBD1. The germline V gene has CDR1 LGHNA and CDR2 YSLEER. Trimming at V came to 8 bases and at J to 6 bases, leaving 11 bases not matched to a gene. The CDR3 has 15 residues. CDR3 sequence (DNA): TGCGCCAGCGGGCCGTTGGGACAGGGAGGCAATGAGCAGTTCTTC. This encodes CASGPLGQGGNEQFF.

The gene calls are TRBV3-1 and TRBJ1-4; 7 nucleotides line up with TRBD1. Looked up from germline, CDR1 is LGHDT and CDR2 is YNNKEL (reference sequence). CDR3 length equals 12 residues. Trimming cost V 5 bases and J 8 bases; bases outside gene matches: 2. CDR3 sequence reads: CASSGQEEKLFF. The CDR3 nucleotides are TGTGCCAGCAGCGGACAGGAGGAAAAACTGTTTTTT.

The table lists this clonotype with a few counts. V and J are TRBV3-1 and TRBJ1-5; D gene unclear. Trimming stripped 0 bases from V and 5 bases from J, with 8 bases between. The CDR3 loop spans 14 amino acids. Germline V gene sequence: CDR1 LGHDT, CDR2 YNNKEL (reference sequence). The DNA of the CDR3 is TGTGCCAGCAGCCAAGACCTCTGGTATCAGCCCCAGCATTTT. Translation gives CASSQDLWYQPQHF.

The CDR3 nucleotides read TGTGCCAGCAGCGTATACAGGGGGCTGTACTTC. Protein sequence: CASSVYRGLYF. The chain recombines TRBV7-2 with TRBJ2-7; 9 nucleotides line up with TRBD1. The CDR3 spans 11 residues. V lost 5 bases and J lost 12; bases outside the gene matches: 5. The germline V gene has CDR1 SGHTA and CDR2 FQGNSA.

Many counts were recorded for this clonotype. The chain carries TRBV15 and TRBJ1-1; TRBD1 might be the D (6 bases). The ends were cut back, 3 bases at V and 4 bases at J, with 18 bases in the middle. The CDR3 contains 16 residues. CDR1 and CDR2 from the germline V gene are LNHNV and YYDKDF (reference sequence). CDR3 in DNA: TGTGCCACCAGCAGGGAATACCCGGGGGCCGGCACTGAAGCTTTCTTT. The encoded protein is CATSREYPGAGTEAFF.

This clonotype was counted a few times. This chain joins TRBV3-1 and TRBJ2-5; tentatively, D is TRBD2 (6 bases). Germline V gene sequence: CDR1 LGHDT, CDR2 YNNKEL (reference sequence). The CDR3 is 13 amino acids. V lost 6 bases and J 5 bases, leaving 13 bases between the germline ends. CDR3 nucleotides: TGTGCCAGCAGGCATAGCGGTGGGGAGACCCAGTACTTC. Its protein product is CASRHSGGETQYF.

The sample holds many counts of this clonotype. This chain joins TRBV7-8 and TRBJ2-3, with 7 positions matching TRBD1. The CDR3 runs 16 residues. Trimming removed 5 bases from V and 1 base from J; junction bases left unmatched: 9. CDR1 is SGHVS, CDR2 FQNEAQ, per germline. Here the CDR3 reads CASSARRQGGTDTQYF. CDR3 nucleotides: TGTGCCAGCAGCGCTAGAAGACAGGGAGGCACAGATACGCAGTATTTT.

This clonotype was seen ten or more times. The DNA of the CDR3 is TGTGCCAGCAGTGAACTGGGGGGGCACTTGTACGAGCAGTACGTC. This sequence encodes CASSELGGHLYEQYV. V is TRBV25-1 and J is TRBJ2-7; a possible D gene is TRBD2 (7 bases). CDR3 size: 15 residues. V gave up 2 bases and J gave up 4 bases, with 15 bases separating them. Germline-derived CDR1 and CDR2 are MGHDK and SYGVNS.

The chain is built from TRBV20-1 and TRBJ1-2, with TRBD1 as a possible D gene (5 bases). CDR3 length: 15 residues. The germline V gene encodes CDR1 DFQATT and CDR2 SNEGSKA (reference sequence). The V gene lost 0 bases and the J gene lost 5 bases, with 16 bases spanning the gap. CDR3 nucleotides: TGCAGTGCTAGAGATCTACATACCGACAGATATGGCTACACCTTC. This encodes CSARDLHTDRYGYTF.

This clonotype was seen repeatedly, ten times or more. Here the CDR3 reads CASSSRGLRTEAFF. CDR3 nucleotide sequence: TGTGCCAGCAGTTCCAGGGGGCTAAGGACTGAAGCTTTCTTT. The chain uses TRBV12-3 or TRBV12-4 and TRBJ1-1, with 8 bases lining up with TRBD1. J gave up 5 bases and V 4 bases, and 6 bases lay outside the gene matches. This CDR3 has 14 amino acids.